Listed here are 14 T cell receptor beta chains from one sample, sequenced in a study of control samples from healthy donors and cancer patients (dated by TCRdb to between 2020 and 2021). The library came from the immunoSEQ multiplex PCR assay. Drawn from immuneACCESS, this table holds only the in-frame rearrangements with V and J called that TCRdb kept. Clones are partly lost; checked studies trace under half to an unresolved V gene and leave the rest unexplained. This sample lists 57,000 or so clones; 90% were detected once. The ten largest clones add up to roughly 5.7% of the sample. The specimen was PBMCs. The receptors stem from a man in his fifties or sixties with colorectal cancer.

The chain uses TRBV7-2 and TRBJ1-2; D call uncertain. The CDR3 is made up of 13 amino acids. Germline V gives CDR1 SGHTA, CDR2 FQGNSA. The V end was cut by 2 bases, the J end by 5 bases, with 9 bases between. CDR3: CASSLFGLYGYTF. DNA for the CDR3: TGTGCCAGCAGCTTATTTGGGCTTTATGGCTACACCTTC.

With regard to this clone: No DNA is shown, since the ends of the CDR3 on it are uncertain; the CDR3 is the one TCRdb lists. CDR3 residues: CASSFLSSTSGRADSPLHF. The gene calls are TRBV5-1 and TRBJ1-6. The length of the CDR3 is 19 amino acids, counting both ends. The V gene's germline CDR1 is SGHRS and CDR2 YFSETQ.

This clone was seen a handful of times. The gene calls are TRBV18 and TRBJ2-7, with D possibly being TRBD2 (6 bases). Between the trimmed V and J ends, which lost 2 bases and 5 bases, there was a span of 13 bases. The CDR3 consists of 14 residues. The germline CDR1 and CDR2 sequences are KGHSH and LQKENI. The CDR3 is CASSPRIREDEQYF. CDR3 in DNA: TGTGCCAGCTCACCAAGAATCAGGGAGGACGAGCAGTACTTC.

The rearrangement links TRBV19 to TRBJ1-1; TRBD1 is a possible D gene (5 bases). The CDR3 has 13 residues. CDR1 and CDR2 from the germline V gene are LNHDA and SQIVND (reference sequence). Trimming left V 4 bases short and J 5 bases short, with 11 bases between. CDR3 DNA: TGTGCCAGTAGTACGCGGGGGGGGACTGAAGCTTTCTTT. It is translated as CASSTRGGTEAFF.

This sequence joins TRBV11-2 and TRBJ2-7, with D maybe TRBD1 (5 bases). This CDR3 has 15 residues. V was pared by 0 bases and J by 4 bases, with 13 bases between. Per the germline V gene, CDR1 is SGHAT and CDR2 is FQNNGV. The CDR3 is CASSLDGGRAYEQYF. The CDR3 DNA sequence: TGTGCCAGCAGCTTAGACGGTGGCAGGGCTTACGAGCAGTACTTC.

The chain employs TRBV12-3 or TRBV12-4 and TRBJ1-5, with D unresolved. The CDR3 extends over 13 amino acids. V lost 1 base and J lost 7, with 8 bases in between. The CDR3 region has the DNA TGTGCCAGCAGTTTAGGAGAGGCCCAGCCCCAGCATTTT. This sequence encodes CASSLGEAQPQHF.

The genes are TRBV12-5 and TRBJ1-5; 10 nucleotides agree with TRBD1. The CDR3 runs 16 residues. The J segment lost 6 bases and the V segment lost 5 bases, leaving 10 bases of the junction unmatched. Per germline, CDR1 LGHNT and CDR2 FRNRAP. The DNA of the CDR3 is TGTGCTAGTGGTGGGGGACTGGGACAGGGGTTTCAGCCCCAGCATTTT. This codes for CASGGGLGQGFQPQHF.

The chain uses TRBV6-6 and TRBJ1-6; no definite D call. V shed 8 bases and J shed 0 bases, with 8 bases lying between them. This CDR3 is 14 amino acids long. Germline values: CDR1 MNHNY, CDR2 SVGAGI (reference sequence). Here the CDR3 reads CASSGSSYNSPLHF. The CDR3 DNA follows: TGTGCCAGCTCTGGGAGCTCCTATAATTCACCCCTCCACTTT.

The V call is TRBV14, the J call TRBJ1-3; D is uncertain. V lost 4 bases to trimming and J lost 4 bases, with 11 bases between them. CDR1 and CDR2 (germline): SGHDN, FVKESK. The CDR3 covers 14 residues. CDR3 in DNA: TGTGCCAGCAGCCCCCTGGGCCCAGGAAACACCATATATTTT. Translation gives CASSPLGPGNTIYF.

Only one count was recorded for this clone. CDR3: CASSGKNQPQHF. CDR3 DNA: TGTGCCAGCTCCGGGAAAAATCAGCCCCAGCATTTT. The chain is built from TRBV18 and TRBJ1-5; D not certain. The germline V gene encodes CDR1 KGHSH and CDR2 LQKENI. The CDR3 spans 12 residues. Between the trimmed V and J ends, which lost 6 bases and 4 bases, there was a span of 7 bases.

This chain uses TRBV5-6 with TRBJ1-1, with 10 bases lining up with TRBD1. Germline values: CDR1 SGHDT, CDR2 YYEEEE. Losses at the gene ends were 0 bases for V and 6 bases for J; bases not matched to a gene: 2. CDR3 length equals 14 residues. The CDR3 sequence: CASSLADRGPEAFF. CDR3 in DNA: TGTGCCAGCAGCTTGGCCGACAGGGGGCCTGAAGCTTTCTTT.

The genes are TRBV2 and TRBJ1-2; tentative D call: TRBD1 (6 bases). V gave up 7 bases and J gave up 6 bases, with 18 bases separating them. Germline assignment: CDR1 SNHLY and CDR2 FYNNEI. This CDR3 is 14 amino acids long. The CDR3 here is CASTPQGFSDGYTF. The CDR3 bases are TGTGCCAGCACCCCACAGGGCTTCTCGGATGGCTACACCTTC.

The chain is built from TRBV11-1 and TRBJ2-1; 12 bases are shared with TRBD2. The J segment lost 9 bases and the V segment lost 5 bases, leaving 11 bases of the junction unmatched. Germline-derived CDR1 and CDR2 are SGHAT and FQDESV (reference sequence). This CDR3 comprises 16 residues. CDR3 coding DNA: TGTGCCAGCAGCCCGACTAGCGGGGGCACTACAAGTGAGCAGTTCTTC. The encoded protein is CASSPTSGGTTSEQFF.

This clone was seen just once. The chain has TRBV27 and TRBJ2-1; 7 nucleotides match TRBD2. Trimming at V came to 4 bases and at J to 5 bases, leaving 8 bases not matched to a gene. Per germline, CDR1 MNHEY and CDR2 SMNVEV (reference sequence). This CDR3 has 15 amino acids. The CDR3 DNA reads TGTGCCAGCAGTTCTACACCGGGACTACACAATGAGCAGTTCTTC. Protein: CASSSTPGLHNEQFF.